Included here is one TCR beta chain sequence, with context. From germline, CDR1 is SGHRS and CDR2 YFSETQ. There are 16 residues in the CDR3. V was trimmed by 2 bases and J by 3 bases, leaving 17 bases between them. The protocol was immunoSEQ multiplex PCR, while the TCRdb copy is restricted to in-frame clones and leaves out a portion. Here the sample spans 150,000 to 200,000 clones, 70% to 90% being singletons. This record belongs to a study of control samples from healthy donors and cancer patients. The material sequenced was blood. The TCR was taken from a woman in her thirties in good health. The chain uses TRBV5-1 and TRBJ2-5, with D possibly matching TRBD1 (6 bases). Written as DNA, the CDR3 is TGCGCCAGCAGCTTAGGGACACTTCCTTGGGAAGAGACCCAGTACTTC. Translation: CASSLGTLPWEETQYF.